These 26 T cell receptor beta chains originate from one sample sequenced in a study of regulatory T cells in long-lasting Graves disease. Combining iRepertoire HTBI primers with Arm-PCR of CDR3 regions, the authors built TCR beta libraries. TCRdb fed the multiplex PCR reads into MiXCR, producing one record per CDR3 protein. The data show about 350,000 distinct CDR3 sequences, with over 15% seen just once and roughly 29% held by the top ten. Time point of the sample: newly diagnosed GD, antithyroid drugs for less than 3 months. Isolated PBMC RNA provided the starting material for the TCR library. Separately, the same data were catalogued under a study of T cells in Graves' hyperthyroidism and ophthalmopathy.

The sample consisted of peripheral blood mononuclear cells (PBMCs), taken at new diagnosis, from a patient treated with antithyroid drugs. These receptor sequences come from a man aged 40-49 years with Graves disease.

This clonotype appeared a few times. The genes are TRBV28 and TRBJ2-3, with 8 nucleotides matching TRBD2. Trimming cost V 7 bases and J 0 bases; bases outside gene matches: 6. CDR1 is MDHEN, CDR2 SYDVKM, per germline. The CDR3 contains 15 residues. The CDR3 DNA reads TGTGCCAGCACCCCGACTAGCGCGAGCACAGATACGCAGTATTTT. Its protein product is CASTPTSASTDTQYF.

The sample holds a few counts of this clonotype. At one of its ends the junction is not consistent with the germline gene, which may arise from a read error. This chain links TRBV4-2 with TRBJ2-5; possibly TRBD1 for D (6 bases). The CDR3 totals 13 residues. Looked up from germline, CDR1 is LGHNA and CDR2 is YNFKEQ. The chain's CDR3 is CASSQGTPETQYF. The CDR3 bases are TGCGCCAGCAGCCAGGGGACGCCTGAGACCCAGTACTTC.

Many counts were recorded for this clonotype. The CDR3 sequence is CASRPTGGWGTDTQYF. The CDR3 coding sequence is TGTGCCAGCAGACCGACAGGGGGTTGGGGCACAGATACGCAGTATTTT. The V and J genes are TRBV6-1 and TRBJ2-3; 9 bases agree with TRBD1. V lost 6 bases and J lost 1; bases outside the gene matches: 8. Germline V gives CDR1 MNHNS, CDR2 SASEGT. This CDR3 is built from 16 residues.

J is TRBJ2-2 and V is TRBV5-1, with a weak D call TRBD2 (6 bases). This CDR3 contains 14 residues. Germline V gene lookup returns CDR1 SGHRS and CDR2 YFSETQ. V lost 4 bases and J lost 4, with 11 bases in between. The CDR3 DNA reads as TGCGCCAGCAGCCCGGGGACTTCCACCGGGGAGCTGTTTTTT. Translating gives CASSPGTSTGELFF.

This clonotype has ten or more counts. The chain recombines TRBV5-1 with TRBJ2-7; 9 nucleotides align to TRBD1. The CDR3 spans 15 residues. Germline V gene sequence: CDR1 SGHRS, CDR2 YFSETQ. The ends lost 5 bases at V and 4 bases at J; junction bases unmatched: 10. The CDR3 spells CASRRQGVPQYEQYF. The CDR3 DNA is TGCGCCAGCAGAAGACAGGGGGTACCCCAATACGAGCAGTACTTC.

Many counts were recorded for this clonotype. This chain joins TRBV29-1 and TRBJ2-5; D possibly matches TRBD1 or TRBD2 (5 bases each). The V end was cut by 8 bases, the J end by 5 bases, with 21 bases between. This CDR3 region has 14 residues. Germline CDR1 SQVTM, CDR2 ANQGSEA. CDR3 sequence reads: CSTILQGPRETQYF. The CDR3 region has the DNA TGCAGCACTATCCTCCAGGGACCGCGTGAGACCCAGTACTTC.

This clonotype was picked up a small number of times. The chain combines TRBV7-9 with TRBJ1-1; 8 bases map to TRBD1. V trimming: 3 bases; J trimming: 5 bases; junction bases outside the gene matches: 5. The CDR3 is made up of 14 amino acids. The germline CDR1 and CDR2 sequences are SEHNR and FQNEAQ (reference sequence). CDR3 bases: TGTGCCAGCAGCTTGGGACAGGTGGAAACTGAAGCTTTCTTT. Its protein is CASSLGQVETEAFF.

Many counts were recorded for this clonotype. The chain uses TRBV11-3 and TRBJ2-3; the match to TRBD1 covers 10 bases. CDR1 SGHNT and CDR2 YENEEA come from the germline V gene. The CDR3 loop spans 15 amino acids. With V trimmed by 3 bases and J by 2 bases, 2 bases remained unmatched. CDR3 sequence: CASSLGTGDTDTQYF. The CDR3 DNA reads TGTGCCAGCAGCTTGGGGACAGGGGACACAGATACGCAGTATTTT.

V usage is TRBV6-2 or TRBV6-3 and J usage is TRBJ2-7; D may correspond to TRBD1 or TRBD2 (5 bases each). CDR1 and CDR2 from the germline V gene are MNHEY and SVGEGT. V was clipped by 5 bases and J by 12 bases, with 17 bases between them. The CDR3 consists of 12 residues. In nucleotides, the CDR3 is TGTGCCAGCAGTCACCAGGACGGGACCACGTACTTC. Protein: CASSHQDGTTYF.

This clonotype was observed a handful of times. The rearrangement links TRBV10-3 to TRBJ2-2; 10 bases fit TRBD2. The junction had 4 bases not matched to a gene; V was cut back by 3 bases and J by 0 bases. CDR1 and CDR2 from the germline V gene are ENHRY and SYGVKD. There are 17 residues in the CDR3. CDR3 sequence (DNA): TGTGCCATCAGTGAACTAGCGGGGACCGCGAACACCGGGGAGCTGTTTTTT. Amino acids: CAISELAGTANTGELFF.

This clonotype was detected a few times. V gene TRBV4-1 combines with J gene TRBJ2-3; TRBD2 agrees at 16 bases. V was pared by 8 bases and J by 6 bases, with 8 bases of the junction left unmatched. The CDR3 covers 16 residues. Looked up from germline, CDR1 is MGHRA and CDR2 is YSYEKL. The CDR3 protein is CASFPGTSGGADTQYF. The CDR3 nucleotides are TGCGCCAGCTTCCCGGGGACTAGCGGGGGGGCGGATACGCAGTATTTT.

This clonotype showed up many times. A junction boundary mismatches the germline segment, possibly from a read error. The chain carries TRBV5-1 and TRBJ2-6; 8 bases align to TRBD1. Germline values: CDR1 SGHRS, CDR2 YFSETQ. The CDR3 is made up of 15 amino acids. The CDR3 loop is CASSLTGAGANVLTF. CDR3 bases: TGTGCCAGCAGTTTGACAGGGGCTGGGGCCAACGTCCTGACTTTC.

This clonotype occurred many times. The V gene is TRBV18, the J gene TRBJ2-1; 9 bases are shared with TRBD1. Unmatched junction bases numbered 4, after V lost 3 bases and J lost 4 bases. This CDR3 contains 15 residues. In germline, CDR1 is KGHSH, CDR2 LQKENI. CDR3 region: CASSPGQGGYNEQFF. For the CDR3, the DNA is TGTGCCAGCTCACCGGGACAGGGTGGGTACAATGAGCAGTTCTTC.

This clonotype was recorded many times. The V gene is TRBV7-3, the J gene TRBJ2-2, with 8 positions matching TRBD2. Germline V gene lookup returns CDR1 SGHTA and CDR2 FQGTGA. The CDR3 contains 13 residues. The CDR3 sequence: CASGGAVTGELFF. The DNA for the CDR3 is TGTGCTTCGGGGGGGGCGGTCACCGGGGAGCTGTTTTTT.

This clonotype was observed many times. The rearrangement uses TRBV20-1 and TRBJ2-1, with unresolved D. The CDR3 runs to 13 residues. V lost 1 base to trimming and J lost 4 bases, with 8 bases between them. Germline values: CDR1 DFQATT, CDR2 SNEGSKA (reference sequence). CDR3 protein: CSARVPSYNEQFF. In DNA form, the CDR3 reads TGCAGTGCTAGAGTGCCTAGTTACAATGAGCAGTTCTTC.

This clonotype was observed a handful of times. The chain couples TRBV5-1 to TRBJ1-2, with 8 bases identical to TRBD1. Germline loops: CDR1 SGHRS, CDR2 YFSETQ. This CDR3 is 14 amino acids long. J gave up 6 bases and V 0 bases, and 4 bases lay outside the gene matches. CDR3 DNA sequence: TGCGCCAGCAGCTTGGCACAGGGGGGACATGGCTACACCTTC. It yields the protein CASSLAQGGHGYTF.

This clonotype was picked up many times. The chain joins TRBV20-1 to TRBJ2-3, with 15 positions matching TRBD2. Germline V gene sequence: CDR1 DFQATT, CDR2 SNEGSKA (reference sequence). Germline trimming cut 1 base from V and 1 base from J; bases unmatched to any gene: 9. This CDR3 is built from 19 residues. The DNA of the CDR3 is TGCAGTGCTAGAGGGACTAGCGGGGGGGCAGGTCTCCGCACAGATACGCAGTATTTT. Translation: CSARGTSGGAGLRTDTQYF.

This clonotype was found a few times. This clone may be a read error of a much larger clone one base away. The chain combines TRBV5-1 with TRBJ2-1; D may be TRBD1 (6 bases). The ends were cut back, 5 bases at V and 9 bases at J, with 18 bases in the middle. From germline, CDR1 is SGHRS and CDR2 YFSETQ. This CDR3 is 14 amino acids long. For the CDR3, the DNA is TGCGCCAGCAGAAGACCGGGACAAGATGGTGAGCAGTTCTTC. It specifies CASRRPGQDGEQFF.

This clonotype was picked up many times. The chain uses TRBV24-1 and TRBJ2-3; unclear D gene. Trimming stripped 3 bases from V and 1 base from J, with 10 bases between. Germline V gene data show CDR1 as KGHDR and CDR2 as SFDVKD. The CDR3 sequence is 15 residues long. The CDR3 here is CATSDLAAGTDTQYF. DNA for the CDR3: TGTGCCACCAGTGATCTGGCCGCGGGCACAGATACGCAGTATTTT.

This clonotype has ten or more counts. The CDR3 bases are TGCGCCAGCAGCTTCCAGGGGGCTAACGCTGAAGCTTTCTTT. This gives the protein CASSFQGANAEAFF. The J gene is TRBJ1-1, the V gene TRBV5-1; TRBD1 agrees at 8 bases. The length of the CDR3 is 14 residues. J was trimmed by 6 bases and V by 2 bases; bases with no gene match: 6. Looked up from germline, CDR1 is SGHRS and CDR2 is YFSETQ.

This clonotype has ten or more counts. This sequence joins TRBV18 and TRBJ2-7; 9 nucleotides agree with TRBD1. The CDR3 consists of 15 residues. With 3 bases clipped from V and 3 bases from J, the junction kept 6 bases outside the gene matches. Germline CDR1 KGHSH, CDR2 LQKENI. The CDR3 reads CASSPGTGFFYEQYF. CDR3 sequence (DNA): TGTGCCAGCTCACCCGGGACAGGGTTTTTCTACGAGCAGTACTTC.

The table lists this clonotype with a few counts. The CDR3 loop reads CASSQETYRKGNYNEQFF. DNA for the CDR3: TGCGCCAGCAGCCAAGAAACCTATCGGAAAGGGAACTACAATGAGCAGTTCTTC. The chain employs TRBV4-1 and TRBJ2-1; D remains ambiguous. Trimming cost V 0 bases and J 3 bases, with 18 bases left between them. The CDR3 consists of 18 residues. CDR1 MGHRA and CDR2 YSYEKL come from the germline V gene.

The CDR3 sequence is CSGEKETQYF. The CDR3 nucleotides read TGCAGTGGCGAGAAAGAGACCCAGTACTTC. V and J are TRBV20-1 and TRBJ2-5; no reliable D call. Germline V CDR1 and CDR2: DFQATT, SNEGSKA (reference sequence). The CDR3 has 10 amino acids. Trimming removed 7 bases at V and 3 bases at J, with 6 bases between.

This clonotype was detected ten times or more. V usage is TRBV9 and J usage is TRBJ1-1, with D tentatively TRBD1 (6 bases). Between the trimmed V and J ends, which lost 0 bases and 4 bases, there was a span of 13 bases. There are 15 residues in the CDR3. Germline V gene sequence: CDR1 SGDLS, CDR2 YYNGEE. For the CDR3, the DNA is TGTGCCAGCAGCGTAGCACCAGGGGTGGGCACTGAAGCTTTCTTT. This encodes CASSVAPGVGTEAFF.

This clonotype was seen at least ten times. The gene calls are TRBV18 and TRBJ1-1, with unresolved D. CDR3 length: 13 amino acids. CDR1 is KGHSH and CDR2 is LQKENI in the germline V gene. Trimming took off 8 bases at V and 0 bases at J, with 10 bases between the two ends. CDR3 in DNA: TGTGCCAGCAGCTTAGAGATGAACACTGAAGCTTTCTTT. It encodes CASSLEMNTEAFF.

This clonotype was detected ten times or more. V gene TRBV6-5 combines with J gene TRBJ1-5; a possible D gene is TRBD1 (5 bases). CDR1 and CDR2 from the germline V gene are MNHEY and SVGAGI. CDR3 size: 13 residues. V gave up 2 bases and J gave up 5 bases, with 7 bases separating them. CDR3 region: CASSYGTHQPQHF. DNA for the CDR3: TGTGCCAGCAGTTACGGGACCCATCAGCCCCAGCATTTT.